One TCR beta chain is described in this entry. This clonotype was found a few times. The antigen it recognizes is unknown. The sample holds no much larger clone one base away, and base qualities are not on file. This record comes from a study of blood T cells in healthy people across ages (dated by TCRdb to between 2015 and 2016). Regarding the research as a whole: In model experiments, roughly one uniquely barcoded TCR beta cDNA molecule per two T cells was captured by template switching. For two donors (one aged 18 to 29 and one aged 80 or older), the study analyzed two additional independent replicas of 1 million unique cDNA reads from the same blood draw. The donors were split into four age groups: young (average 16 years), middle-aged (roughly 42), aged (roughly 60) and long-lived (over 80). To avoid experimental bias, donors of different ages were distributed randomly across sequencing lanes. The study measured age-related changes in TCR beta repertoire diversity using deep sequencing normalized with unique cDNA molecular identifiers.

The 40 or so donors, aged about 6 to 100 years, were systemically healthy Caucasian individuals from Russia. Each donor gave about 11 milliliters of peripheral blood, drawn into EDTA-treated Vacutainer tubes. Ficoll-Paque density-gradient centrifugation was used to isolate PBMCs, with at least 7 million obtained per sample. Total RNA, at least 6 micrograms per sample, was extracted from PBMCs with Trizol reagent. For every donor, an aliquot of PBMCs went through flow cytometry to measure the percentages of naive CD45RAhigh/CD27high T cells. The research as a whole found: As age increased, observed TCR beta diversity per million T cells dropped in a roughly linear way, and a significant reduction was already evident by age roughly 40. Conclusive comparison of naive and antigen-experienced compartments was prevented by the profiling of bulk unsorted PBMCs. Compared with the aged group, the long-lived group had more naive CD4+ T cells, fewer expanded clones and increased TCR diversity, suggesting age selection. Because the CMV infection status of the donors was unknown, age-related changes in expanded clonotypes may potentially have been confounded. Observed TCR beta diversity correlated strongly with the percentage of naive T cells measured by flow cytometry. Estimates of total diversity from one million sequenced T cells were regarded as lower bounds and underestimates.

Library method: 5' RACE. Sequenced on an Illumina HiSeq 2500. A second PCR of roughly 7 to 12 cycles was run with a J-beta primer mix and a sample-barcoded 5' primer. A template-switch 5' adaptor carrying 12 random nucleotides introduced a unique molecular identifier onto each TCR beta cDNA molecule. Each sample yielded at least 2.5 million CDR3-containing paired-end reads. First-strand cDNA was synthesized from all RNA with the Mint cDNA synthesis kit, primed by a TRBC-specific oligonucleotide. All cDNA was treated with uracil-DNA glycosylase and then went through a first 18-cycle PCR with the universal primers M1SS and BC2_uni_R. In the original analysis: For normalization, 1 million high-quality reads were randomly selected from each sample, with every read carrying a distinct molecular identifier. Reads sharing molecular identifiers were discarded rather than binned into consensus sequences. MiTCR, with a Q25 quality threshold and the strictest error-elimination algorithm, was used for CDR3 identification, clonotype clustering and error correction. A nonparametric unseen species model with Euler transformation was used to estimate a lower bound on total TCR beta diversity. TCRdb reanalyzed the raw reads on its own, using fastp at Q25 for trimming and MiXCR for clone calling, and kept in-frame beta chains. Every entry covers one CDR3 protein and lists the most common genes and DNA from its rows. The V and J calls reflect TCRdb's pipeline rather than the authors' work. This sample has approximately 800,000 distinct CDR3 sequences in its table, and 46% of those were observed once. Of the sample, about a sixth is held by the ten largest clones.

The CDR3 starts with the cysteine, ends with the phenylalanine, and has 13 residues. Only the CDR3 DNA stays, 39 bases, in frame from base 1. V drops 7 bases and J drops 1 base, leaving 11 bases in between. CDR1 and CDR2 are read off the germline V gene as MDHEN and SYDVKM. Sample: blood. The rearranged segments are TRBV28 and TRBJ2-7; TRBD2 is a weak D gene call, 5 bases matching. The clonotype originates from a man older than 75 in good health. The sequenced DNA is TGTGCCAGCAAGAGCGGCAGTTCCTACGAGCAGTACTTC. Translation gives CASKSGSSYEQYF.